The entry that follows covers one T cell receptor beta chain sequence. In the original analysis: Amplification of reference gene primers was used by the study to estimate nucleated cell counts. Clones were sequenced by immunoSEQ multiplex PCR, and TCRdb holds only the in-frame ones, with some missing. From that table come the V and J calls and clone size; the DNA was used to work out D and trimming. The table has 100,000 to 150,000 clones, roughly 90% seen once. This sample is drawn from a study of blood T cell repertoires in COVID-19. Background on the study: Material from acute and convalescent COVID-19 was sourced from the United States, Italy and Spain. The analysed material was cDNA or gDNA that came from T cells, B-cell-depleted T cells, or PBMCs.

This CDR3 contains 16 residues. V lost 3 bases and J lost 1, with 16 bases in between. The germline V gene encodes CDR1 GTSNPN and CDR2 SVGIG (reference sequence). V gene TRBV30 combines with J gene TRBJ1-3; D possibly corresponds to TRBD1 (5 bases). Material for sequencing was peripheral blood. The origin of this receptor is a human donor in a cohort sampled during active COVID-19. Written as DNA, the CDR3 is TGTGCCTGGAGCGACCTTCGGGGGGGTTCTGGAAACACCATATATTTT. Its translation: CAWSDLRGGSGNTIYF.